There are many counts of the clone carrying this T cell receptor beta chain. What it binds is unknown. This record comes from a study of T-cell memory formation after mild COVID-19. Study-wide background: The study found TCR clusters largely donor specific. Study-wide findings and caveats: Some SARS-CoV-2-responding clones were already detected in memory before infection. Contracting clones from day 15 to 85 showed balanced CD4/CD8; later expanders favored CD4+. Second-wave clones reaching peak frequency on day 37 lacked confirmed SARS-CoV-2 specificity.

TCRdb re-called the 5' RACE reads through MiXCR, storing one row per CDR3 protein. The profile shows about 410,000 distinct CDR3 sequences, around 17% of them singletons. Deletions cut 0 bases from V and 0 bases from J, with 11 bases between. The CDR3 totals 16 residues. CDR1 and CDR2 from the germline V gene are MGHRA and YSYEKL. The sequence was collected from a man aged 18 to 30 who had mild COVID-19 (a few samples of this study predate the infection). Cell type and time point are not known. Specimen: PBMCs or a T cell subset sorted from them (not recorded which). The chain has TRBV4-1 and TRBJ1-1; D call uncertain. The DNA for the CDR3 is TGCGCCAGCAGCCAAGAGCGATTCCGCATGAACACTGAAGCTTTCTTT. Amino acids: CASSQERFRMNTEAFF.